This T cell receptor beta chain stems from a study of CD4 T cells in relation to SARS-CoV-2 and coronaviruses. In the study overall: After nine to eleven days of antigen culture, PBMC TCR beta CDR3s were sequenced.

Whole-study results and caveats: About 65% of donors had memory CD4+ clonotypes crossrecognizing SARS-CoV-2 and common cold coronavirus spike.

CEF-cultured naive and memory CD4+ T cell DNA got survey-level sequencing. Generated by immunoSEQ multiplex PCR, the TCRdb table keeps only in-frame clones and is missing some. The table has some 45,000 clones, roughly four fifths seen once; the top ten hold 1.4%. Comment on this clone: The antigen is not known.

For 10 days, about 9.9 x 10^4 sorted CD4+ cells grew with T cell-depleted PBMCs and CEF. Germline lookup yields CDR1 SGHTS and CDR2 YDEGEE. The CDR3 is 17 residues long. Trimming removed 0 bases from V and 5 bases from J, with 21 bases in between. The sequenced sample consisted of naive CD4+ T cells from PBMCs, cultured in vitro. Specified subset: naive CD4+ T cells isolated by negative enrichment. The chain couples TRBV5-8 to TRBJ2-7, with TRBD1 as a possible D gene (6 bases). The TCR originated in an adult with COVID-19. Here the CDR3 reads CASSLVLLLDRAHEQYF. The CDR3 DNA reads as TGTGCCAGCAGCTTGGTACTGTTGTTGGACAGAGCCCACGAGCAGTACTTC.